These 18 T cell receptor beta chains share one sample of origin, sequenced in a study of blood T cells in healthy people across ages. Then a second PCR, running roughly 7 to 11 cycles, was carried out with a sample-barcoded 5' primer and a J-beta primer mix. TCRdb redid the calling of the 5' RACE reads with MiXCR, one entry per CDR3 protein. This sample has roughly 1.9 million distinct CDR3 sequences, with roughly 43% found just once. The sample consisted of blood. The receptors derive from a human donor in good health.

This clonotype showed up many times. The V gene is TRBV12-3 or TRBV12-4, the J gene TRBJ2-4, with D possibly matching TRBD2 (6 bases). V dropped 2 bases and J dropped 9 bases, with 11 bases sitting between them. The CDR3 contains 13 residues. The CDR3 is CASSLQVGGIQYF. In nucleotides, the CDR3 is TGTGCCAGCAGTTTACAGGTGGGGGGCATTCAGTACTTC.

The gene calls are TRBV12-3 or TRBV12-4 and TRBJ1-5; possible D gene TRBD1, 6 bases. The CDR3 runs to 16 residues. The V end lost 5 bases, the J end lost 7 bases, and 21 bases lay between the germline ends. The CDR3 sequence: CASSPSSGGAKQPQHF. DNA of the CDR3: TGTGCCAGCAGTCCATCAAGTGGGGGGGCGAAGCAGCCCCAGCATTTT.

In this sample, this clonotype turned up a few times. The CDR3 nucleotides are TGCGCCAGCAGCCAAGATCAGAATTTCTATGGCTACACCTTC. This gives the protein CASSQDQNFYGYTF. The chain joins TRBV4-3 to TRBJ1-2; D unclear. Trimming pared 0 bases from V and 4 bases from J, leaving 9 bases between. Looked up from germline, CDR1 is LGHNA and CDR2 is YSLEER. There are 14 residues in the CDR3.

This clonotype occurred a few times. This chain joins TRBV4-2 and TRBJ2-5; D might be TRBD1 or TRBD2, each matching 6 bases. Germline-derived CDR1 and CDR2 are LGHNA and YNFKEQ. V shed 1 base and J shed 2 bases, with 17 bases lying between them. CDR3 length equals 17 residues. CDR3 nucleotides: TGTGCCAGCAGCCAAGCTTGGGTCGGGGGCTCGCAAGAGACCCAGTACTTC. This codes for CASSQAWVGGSQETQYF.

This clonotype was counted a few times. The rearrangement links TRBV7-9 to TRBJ1-1; tentatively, D is TRBD1 (5 bases). From germline, CDR1 is SEHNR and CDR2 FQNEAQ (reference sequence). The CDR3 sequence is 14 residues long. Trimming took off 6 bases at V and 1 base at J, with 12 bases between the two ends. CDR3 sequence: CASSKTASNTEAFF. The CDR3 DNA sequence: TGTGCCAGCAGTAAGACAGCCTCGAACACTGAAGCTTTCTTT.

The CDR3, as DNA: TGTGCCAGCAGTTACCAACAGGGGAAGCCCCAGCATTTT. This translates into CASSYQQGKPQHF. V is TRBV12-3 or TRBV12-4 and J is TRBJ1-5; 7 positions match TRBD1. This CDR3 is 13 amino acids long. With V trimmed by 4 bases and J by 8 bases, 5 bases remained unmatched.

The rearrangement joins TRBV7-2 to TRBJ1-1; D possibly corresponds to TRBD1 (6 bases). The CDR3 sequence is 14 residues long. V lost 5 bases and J lost 6, with 16 bases in between. Germline CDR1 and CDR2: SGHTA and FQGNSA. CDR3 nucleotides: TGTGCCAGCAGCCCCATGGGGGGGCACGCTGAAGCTTTCTTT. Translated, it gives CASSPMGGHAEAFF.

A single count supports this clonotype. J is TRBJ2-3 and V is TRBV4-2; D not certain. The CDR3 extends over 17 amino acids. Trimming stripped 2 bases from V and 5 bases from J, with 20 bases between. CDR1 and CDR2 (germline): LGHNA, YNFKEQ. The CDR3 DNA follows: TGTGCCAGCAGCCAAAGCTCGATGACTCGCGCCGAAGATACGCAGTATTTT. Amino acid sequence: CASSQSSMTRAEDTQYF.

The V call is TRBV15, the J call TRBJ2-5, with D unresolved. The tail of the sequence fits TRBJ2-7 better, so the J call may be wrong. Germline CDR1 and CDR2: LNHNV and YYDKDF (reference sequence). The length of the CDR3 is 14 residues. The CDR3 DNA sequence: TGTGCCACCAGCAGAGATAAGGGATCCCACGAGCAGTACTTC. Amino acid sequence: CATSRDKGSHEQYF.

This clonotype was seen a handful of times. A junction end diverges from the germline sequence, so it may reflect a read error. J is TRBJ2-6 and V is TRBV7-9; no clear D. In germline, CDR1 is SEHNR, CDR2 FQNEAQ (reference sequence). The CDR3 totals 14 residues. The CDR3 region has the DNA TGTGCCAGCGGCTTAGTTTCTGGGGCCAACGTCCTGACTTTC. Translating it yields CASGLVSGANVLTF. Complete variable domain (other parts from reference TRBV7-9 and TRBJ2-6): DTGVSQNPRHKITKRGQNVTFRCDPISEHNRLYWYRQTLGQGPEFLTYFQNEAQLEKSRLLSDRFSAERPKGSFSTLEIQRTEQGDSAMYLCASGLVSGANVLTFGAGSRLTVL.

The chain combines TRBV11-2 with TRBJ2-3; D perhaps matches TRBD1 (5 bases). The CDR3 totals 14 residues. V lost 1 base and J lost 4, with 9 bases in between. The germline V gene encodes CDR1 SGHAT and CDR2 FQNNGV. Here the CDR3 DNA reads TGTGCCAGCAGCTTAGTATGGGGCGCAGATACGCAGTATTTT. It translates to CASSLVWGADTQYF.

This clonotype was counted only a few times. This chain links TRBV5-1 with TRBJ2-4; TRBD1 matches 7 bases. The end of the DNA aligns better with TRBJ2-7, so the J call may be wrong. The germline V gene has CDR1 SGHRS and CDR2 YFSETQ. The CDR3 contains 14 residues. Here the CDR3 reads CASSQGGPTNEQYF. CDR3 DNA sequence: TGCGCCAGCAGCCAAGGGGGCCCTACGAACGAGCAGTACTTC.

The DNA of the CDR3 is TGTGCCAGCAGTCGAGACAGGGGGCAACGCACCGGGGAGCTGTTTTTT. Protein sequence: CASSRDRGQRTGELFF. The gene calls are TRBV6-5 and TRBJ2-2; 10 bases match TRBD1. This CDR3 is 16 amino acids long. Germline V gene data show CDR1 as MNHEY and CDR2 as SVGAGI. The V segment lost 5 bases and the J segment 4 bases; nucleotides outside the gene matches: 7.

The rearrangement joins TRBV7-9 to TRBJ2-1; TRBD2 matches at 8 bases. The germline V gene encodes CDR1 SEHNR and CDR2 FQNEAQ (reference sequence). The CDR3 runs to 15 residues. V lost 5 bases to trimming and J lost 7 bases; unmatched junction nucleotides: 10. The CDR3 protein is CASSPSRGGINEQFF. In nucleotides, the CDR3 is TGTGCCAGCAGCCCCAGCCGGGGGGGCATAAATGAGCAGTTCTTC.

In its sample, this clonotype was seen a few times. The chain couples TRBV20-1 to TRBJ1-2, with no clear D. Germline lookup yields CDR1 DFQATT and CDR2 SNEGSKA (reference sequence). V lost 0 bases, J lost 3 bases, and 11 bases lay in between. The CDR3 is 14 amino acids. This CDR3 reads CSAREGGPHYGYTF. The CDR3 DNA sequence: TGCAGTGCTAGAGAAGGAGGACCCCACTATGGCTACACCTTC.

Remarks on this clonotype: An end of the junction differs from the germline gene, which may be a read error. The CDR3 DNA reads as TGTGCCAGCAGCTTAAGTCAGTCCAATTACAATGTGCAGTTCTTC. Its translation is CASSLSQSNYNVQFF. The rearrangement joins TRBV7-3 to TRBJ2-1, with no clear D. This CDR3 region has 15 residues. Germline CDR1 is SGHTA and CDR2 is FQGTGA.

This clonotype was recorded a few times. The chain links TRBV12-3 or TRBV12-4 to TRBJ1-2, with TRBD1 matching over 8 bases. The V segment lost 6 bases and the J segment 7 bases; nucleotides outside the gene matches: 10. The CDR3 is 14 amino acids. CDR3 nucleotides: TGTGCCAGCAGCTTTAACTTGGGGACAGGTGGCTACACCTTC. Translation: CASSFNLGTGGYTF.

The CDR3 DNA reads as TGTGCCACCAGCAGAGATGGAAGGGGATCACCCCTCCACTTT. It translates to CATSRDGRGSPLHF. The chain carries TRBV15 and TRBJ1-6; possibly TRBD1 for D (5 bases). Germline loops: CDR1 LNHNV, CDR2 YYDKDF (reference sequence). Trimming left V 0 bases short and J 10 bases short, with 10 bases between. The CDR3 length is 14 residues.